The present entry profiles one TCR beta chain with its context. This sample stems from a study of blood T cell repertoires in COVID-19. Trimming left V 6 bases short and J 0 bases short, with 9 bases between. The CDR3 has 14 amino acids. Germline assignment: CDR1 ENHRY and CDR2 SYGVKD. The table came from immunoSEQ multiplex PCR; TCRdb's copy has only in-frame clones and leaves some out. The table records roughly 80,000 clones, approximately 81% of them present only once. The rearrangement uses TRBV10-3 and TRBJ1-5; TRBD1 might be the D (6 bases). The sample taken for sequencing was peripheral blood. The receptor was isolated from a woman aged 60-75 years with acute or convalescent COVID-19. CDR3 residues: CAIRYRDSNQPQHF. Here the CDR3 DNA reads TGTGCCATCAGGTACAGGGATAGCAATCAGCCCCAGCATTTT.